The rows below give T cell receptor beta chains drawn from one sample of a study of a mutant IDH1 vaccine in newly diagnosed glioma. Assay: immunoSEQ multiplex PCR; the TCRdb copy retains only in-frame clones and omits some. Seen here are 20,000 to 25,000 clones, just under 90% observed once, and the top ten hold more than 5.5%. These receptors are not linked to any known antigen. The source was PBMCs, collected from a glioma patient whose treatment included an IDH1 peptide vaccine. The origin of the receptors is a woman aged 40 to 55 with glioma. Each CDR3 is given with its conserved first and last residue. The D gene is left open where the match is weak. The size entry is marked missing in some rows and otherwise reads once, few, many or a size class.

-	-	TRBV30	TRBJ2-5	14	TGTGCCTGGAGTGTATTTTGGGAGACAGAGACCCAGTACTTC	CAWSVFWETETQYF
-	few	TRBV10-1	TRBJ1-2	15	TGCGCCAGCAACCTGCCGGGGGGATCTAACTATGGCTACACCTTC	CASNLPGGSNYGYTF
TRBD2	-	TRBV2	TRBJ2-1	17	TGTGCCACTGATCAGGTGGGAGCGGGGGGCCAGTCGAATGAGCAGTTCTTC	CATDQVGAGGQSNEQFF
-	-	TRBV5-1	TRBJ1-2	13	TGCGCCAGCAGTCCCTCCTGGGCAGATGGCTACACCTTC	CASSPSWADGYTF
-	-	TRBV5-1	TRBJ1-1	12	TGCGCCAGCAGCTTGGCTAGAGGTGAAGCTTTCTTT	CASSLARGEAFF
TRBD1	-	TRBV6-6	TRBJ1-4	14	TGTGCCAGCAGGGTACAGGGGGCAAATGAAAAACTGTTTTTT	CASRVQGANEKLFF
-	few	TRBV7-9	TRBJ1-2	16	TGTGCCAGCAGCTTAGGGGCCACGAAGGGGAGTAGCGGCTACACCTTC	CASSLGATKGSSGYTF
-	-	TRBV2	TRBJ1-2	11	TGTGCCTCCCAGGAGAGGAGCGGCTACACCTTC	CASQERSGYTF
-	-	TRBV2	TRBJ1-1	13	TGTGCCAGCAGTGTTTGGCCTAACACTGAAGCTTTCTTT	CASSVWPNTEAFF
TRBD1	-	TRBV6-6	TRBJ2-7	12	TGTGCCAGCAGTTACTCCGGGACAGATAAGTACTTC	CASSYSGTDKYF
-	-	TRBV6-5	TRBJ1-2	12	TGTGCCAGCATAGGGGCTAACTATGGCTACACCTTC	CASIGANYGYTF
-	once	TRBV7-6	TRBJ1-2	16	TGTGCCAGCAGCTTAGCGGGGGAAATCGCGGGGTATGGCTACACCTTC	CASSLAGEIAGYGYTF
-	-	TRBV5-1	TRBJ1-1	15	TGCGCCAGCAGCCTTCCGGGGGGTGGGGGCACTGAAGCTTTCTTT	CASSLPGGGGTEAFF
TRBD1	-	TRBV30	TRBJ1-1	14	TGTGCCTGGAGTGTAGGGGGCACGAACACTGAAGCTTTCTTT	CAWSVGGTNTEAFF
TRBD2	once	TRBV6-1	TRBJ2-5	18	TGTGCCAGCAGTGAAATCTGGACTAGCGGGAGGGCCGGGGAGACCCAGTACTTC	CASSEIWTSGRAGETQYF
-	-	TRBV30	TRBJ1-1	13	TGTGCCTGGAGTGTAAACGAGAACACTGAAGCTTTCTTT	CAWSVNENTEAFF
TRBD2	-	TRBV4-1	TRBJ2-1	14	TGCGCCAGCAGCCGGAAGCGGGGAGACAATGAGCAGTTCTTC	CASSRKRGDNEQFF
TRBD1	-	TRBV5-4	TRBJ1-1	13	TGTGCCGGGGGGACAGGGGGAAACACTGAAGCTTTCTTT	CAGGTGGNTEAFF